The clone carrying this T cell receptor beta chain was recorded a few times. Its antigen is as yet unknown. This entry belongs to a study of T-cell memory formation after mild COVID-19. Looking at the study overall: Clusters were largely donor specific.

General study findings and limits: Chiefly within CM and EM were the contracting CD4+ clones; CD8+ ones were within EMRA. Contracting clones from day 15 to 85 had balanced CD4/CD8; later expanders favoured CD4+.

V lost 3 bases and J 5 bases, leaving 17 bases between the germline ends. This CDR3 region has 15 residues. Germline CDR1 reads SGHNT; CDR2 reads YYREEE (reference sequence). TCRdb re-derived calls from the 5' RACE reads in MiXCR, one entry per CDR3 protein. The table has 470,000 or so distinct CDR3 sequences, 20% seen once; the top ten hold roughly 8%. This chain joins TRBV5-4 and TRBJ2-5; tentatively, D is TRBD2 (6 bases). The clonotype originates from an adult woman who had mild COVID-19 (a few samples of this study predate the infection). Cell type and time point are not known. The source material was PBMCs or a T cell subset sorted from them (not recorded which). The CDR3 DNA reads TGTGCCAGCAGCTGGGGAGGAGGGGTCGAGGAGACCCAGTACTTC. Residues: CASSWGGGVEETQYF.